This TCR beta chain stems from a study of cytomegalovirus exposure and HLA in healthy donors. Researchers ran the PCR with 60 Vbeta and 13 Jbeta primers. Profiled with immunoSEQ multiplex PCR; TCRdb holds only in-frame clones, not every one. The sample carries 90,000 to 120,000 clones, roughly four fifths recorded once. The germline V and J ends were trimmed by 0 bases and 10 bases, with 16 bases remaining between them. Germline-derived CDR1 and CDR2 are LNHDA and SQIVND (reference sequence). The CDR3 extends over 16 amino acids. A remark on this clone: What it recognizes is unknown.

Study-wide results and caveats: The records held CMV serostatus as the only immune exposure information. Later on, an analysis showed TCR association rates differing by HLA locus, with DRB1 the most and HLA-C the fewest.

Material: PBMCs. The rearrangement joins TRBV19 to TRBJ1-6, with D unresolved. This receptor was identified in a young man in good health and CMV-seronegative. CDR3 nucleotide sequence: TGTGCCAGTAGTATAGAGCTCCCTCGGGGAGGATCACCCCTCCACTTT. Encoded protein: CASSIELPRGGSPLHF.